What follows are 6 T cell receptor beta chains derived from one specimen sequenced in a study of cytotoxic CD8 clonotypes in ibrutinib-treated CLL. The assay was immunoSEQ multiplex PCR, and TCRdb's table has in-frame clones only and misses some. In the table there are roughly 200,000 clones, approximately 72% of which are singletons. The specimen was PBMCs, collected after 24 months of ibrutinib treatment. The receptors come from a human donor with chronic lymphocytic leukemia.

The rearrangement uses TRBV27 and TRBJ1-2; D not resolved. The CDR3 is 12 amino acids. V was clipped by 10 bases and J by 5 bases, with 14 bases between them. Looked up from germline, CDR1 is MNHEY and CDR2 is SMNVEV (reference sequence). In DNA form, the CDR3 reads TGTGCCACTTACGTTCCTATTTATGGCTACACCTTC. Translating gives CATYVPIYGYTF.

V gene TRBV7-8 combines with J gene TRBJ1-4; 9 nucleotides line up with TRBD1. The CDR3 has 16 residues. Trimming took 4 bases from V and 7 from J; bases not matched to a gene: 10. CDR1 and CDR2 (germline): SGHVS, FQNEAQ. The CDR3 region is CASSWEPGTGTEKLFF. The DNA for the CDR3 is TGTGCCAGCAGCTGGGAACCGGGGACAGGGACTGAAAAACTGTTTTTT.

This clone was seen only a few times. The rearrangement links TRBV29-1 to TRBJ2-7; 7 nucleotides line up with TRBD2. The CDR3 consists of 13 residues. CDR1 is SQVTM, CDR2 ANQGSEA, per germline. The trim removed 3 bases at V and 5 bases at J, leaving 7 bases unmatched. The chain's CDR3 is CSVEPLRGDEQYF. CDR3 in DNA: TGCAGCGTTGAGCCGCTACGGGGGGACGAGCAGTACTTC.

This chain uses TRBV6-5 with TRBJ2-1, with D unresolved. The V end lost 5 bases, the J end lost 9 bases, and 11 bases lay between the germline ends. The CDR3 length is 12 residues. CDR1 and CDR2 (germline): MNHEY, SVGAGI. CDR3 coding DNA: TGTGCCAGCAGTCTTGTCGGTGGTGAGCAGTTCTTC. Translation: CASSLVGGEQFF.

This CDR3 reads CASSFYRNTGELFF. CDR3 bases: TGTGCCAGCAGCTTTTACAGGAACACCGGGGAGCTGTTTTTT. The chain links TRBV7-3 to TRBJ2-2; D is uncertain. Trimming shortened V by 3 bases and J by 1 base, and 6 bases separated the two germline ends. Germline V gene data show CDR1 as SGHTA and CDR2 as FQGTGA. The CDR3 is 14 residues long.

The CDR3 region has the DNA TGTGCCAGCTCACCAGGGGGCGGGAACCCCACAGATACGCAGTATTTT. As protein: CASSPGGGNPTDTQYF. The J gene is TRBJ2-3, the V gene TRBV18; D may match TRBD1 or TRBD2 (6 bases each). Germline values: CDR1 KGHSH, CDR2 LQKENI. V lost 2 bases, J lost 2 bases, and 14 bases lay in between. The CDR3 consists of 16 residues.